This TCR beta chain comes out of a study of HIV-infected children after antiretroviral therapy interruption. For the study at large: Continuous-treatment children had median age 8 years, interruption around 9 years.

V gave up 4 bases and J gave up 3 bases; unmatched junction bases: 6. Germline V lookup: CDR1 MRHNA, CDR2 SNTAGT. This CDR3 has 15 residues. RNA-based 3' RACE libraries used unique molecular identifiers. TCRdb called the 3' RACE reads again in MiXCR, with one record for every CDR3 protein. The sample shows approximately 4,000 distinct CDR3 sequences, approximately 4.8% of them seen only once. Only a few counts were recorded for this clonotype. As for treatment: PENTA 11 planned treatment interruption arm or continuous ART arm. The chain carries TRBV6-4 and TRBJ2-3, with TRBD2 matching 8 bases. This TCR was recovered from a pool of human donors with HIV. The source material was CD45RO+ CD8+ T cells from PBMCs, pooled from several time points, sampled from a donor given antiretroviral therapy, either interrupted or continuous. Subset of the sample: memory CD8+ CD45RO+ CD45RA- T cells. The CDR3 region is CASSGSASGTDTQYF. The CDR3 region has the DNA TGTGCCAGCAGTGGGTCGGCTAGCGGGACAGATACGCAGTATTTT.